The source of this T cell receptor (beta chain) is a study of blood T cell repertoires in COVID-19. Study background: In each case, the material was cDNA or gDNA derived from T cells, B-cell-depleted T cells, or PBMCs.

Profiling relied on immunoSEQ multiplex PCR, and the TCRdb table lists in-frame clones only, not all of them. The data contain around 400,000 clones, approximately 90% of them singletons. The source of this sequence is a woman aged 18 to 35 who had been exposed to COVID-19. The sample taken for sequencing was PBMCs or T cells enriched from blood (not recorded which).

CDR3 residues: CASSQEVIRDSGANVLTF. The CDR3 nucleotides read TGTGCCAGCAGCCAAGAAGTTATCAGGGACTCTGGGGCCAACGTCCTGACTTTC. V is TRBV3-1 (or the pseudogene TRBV3-2) and J is TRBJ2-6; D is possibly TRBD1 (5 bases). Per germline, CDR1 LGHDT and CDR2 YNNKEL (reference sequence). V dropped 0 bases and J dropped 0 bases, with 12 bases sitting between them. The CDR3 covers 18 residues.